The present T cell receptor beta chain was sequenced within a study of T cell responses to AZD1222 COVID-19 vaccine. Broader study findings: An increase in Spike-specific TCR breadth and depth was observed after two AZD1222 doses. Donors were mostly white British, more females; clonal diversity possibly underestimated.

To note about this clone: What it binds is unknown.

The V segment lost 6 bases and the J segment 7 bases; nucleotides outside the gene matches: 9. Germline loops: CDR1 SGHNT, CDR2 YYREEE (reference sequence). This CDR3 is 13 amino acids long. Profiled with immunoSEQ multiplex PCR; TCRdb holds only in-frame clones, not every one. The sample includes under 130,000 clones, around 91% seen only once; the top ten take under 60%. The clonotype was recovered from an adult in good health. This sequence joins TRBV5-4 and TRBJ1-1; 7 bases match TRBD1. Material: peripheral blood, obtained on day 0 of AZD1222 vaccination. DNA of the CDR3: TGTGCCAGCATCAACAGGGGACTTAGTGAAGCTTTCTTT. Its translation is CASINRGLSEAFF.